This T cell receptor (beta chain) was retrieved from a study of sequential checkpoint blockade in melanoma. This table comes from immunoSEQ multiplex PCR, and its TCRdb copy is limited to in-frame clones, with some not included. Of thousands of clones in the sample, 20% to 30% were seen once. This clone was observed a handful of times. Treatment meaning: randomized to nivolumab then ipilimumab (arm A) or the reverse (arm B). Trimming removed 6 bases from V and 1 base from J, with 9 bases in between. CDR3 size: 13 residues. The chain joins TRBV23-1 to TRBJ1-1; D is unresolved. TRBV23-1 is known as an ORF, though its function is uncertain. The sample was tumor tissue (inferred from file names), taken from a patient given nivolumab and ipilimumab in sequence. The clonotype was recovered from a human donor with melanoma. CDR3 loop: CASSLLTNTEAFF. The DNA for the CDR3 is TGCGCCAGCAGCTTGCTCACGAACACTGAAGCTTTCTTT.